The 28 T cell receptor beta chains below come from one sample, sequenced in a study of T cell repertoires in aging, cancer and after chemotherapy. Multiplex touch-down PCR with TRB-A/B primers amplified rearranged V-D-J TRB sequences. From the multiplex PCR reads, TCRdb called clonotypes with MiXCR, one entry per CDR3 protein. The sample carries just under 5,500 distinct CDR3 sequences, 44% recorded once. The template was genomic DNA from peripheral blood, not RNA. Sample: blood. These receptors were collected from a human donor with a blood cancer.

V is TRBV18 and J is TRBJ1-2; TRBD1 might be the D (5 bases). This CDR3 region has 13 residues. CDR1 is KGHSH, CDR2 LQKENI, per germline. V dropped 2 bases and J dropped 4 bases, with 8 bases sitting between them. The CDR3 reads CASSPDSIYGYTF. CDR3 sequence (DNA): TGTGCCAGCTCACCAGACAGCATCTATGGCTACACCTTC.

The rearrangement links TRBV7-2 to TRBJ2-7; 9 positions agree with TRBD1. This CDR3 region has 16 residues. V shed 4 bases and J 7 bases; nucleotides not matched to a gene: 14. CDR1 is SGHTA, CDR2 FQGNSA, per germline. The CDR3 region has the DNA TGTGCCAGCAGCTCCCGCTCCGGGACAGGGACTGGAGAGCAGTACTTC. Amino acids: CASSSRSGTGTGEQYF.

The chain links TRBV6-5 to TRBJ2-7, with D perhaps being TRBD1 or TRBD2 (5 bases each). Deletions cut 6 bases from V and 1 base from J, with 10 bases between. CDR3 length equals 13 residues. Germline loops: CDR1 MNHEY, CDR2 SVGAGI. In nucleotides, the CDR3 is TGTGCCAGCAGAAGGGACGGGTCCTACGAGCAGTACTTC. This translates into CASRRDGSYEQYF.

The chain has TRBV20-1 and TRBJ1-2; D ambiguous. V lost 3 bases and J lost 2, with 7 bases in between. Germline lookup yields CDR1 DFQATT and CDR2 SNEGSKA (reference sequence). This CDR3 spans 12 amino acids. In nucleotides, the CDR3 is TGCAGTGCTAGGTGGCAGAACTATGGCTACACCTTC. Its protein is CSARWQNYGYTF.

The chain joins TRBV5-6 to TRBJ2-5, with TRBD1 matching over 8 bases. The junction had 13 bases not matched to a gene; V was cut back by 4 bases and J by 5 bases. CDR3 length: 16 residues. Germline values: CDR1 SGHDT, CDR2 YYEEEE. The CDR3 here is CASSIAGGPYQETQYF. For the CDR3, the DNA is TGTGCCAGCAGCATCGCAGGGGGCCCGTATCAGGAGACCCAGTACTTC.

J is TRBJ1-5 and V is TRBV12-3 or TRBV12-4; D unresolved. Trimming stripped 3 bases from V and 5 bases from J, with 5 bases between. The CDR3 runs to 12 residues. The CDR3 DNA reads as TGTGCCAGCAGTTTTTTGGATCAGCCCCAGCATTTT. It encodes CASSFLDQPQHF.

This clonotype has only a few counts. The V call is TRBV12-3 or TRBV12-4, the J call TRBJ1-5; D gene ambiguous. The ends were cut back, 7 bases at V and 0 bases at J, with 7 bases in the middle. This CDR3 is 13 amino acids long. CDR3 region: CASTGNSNQPQHF. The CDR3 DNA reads TGTGCCAGCACCGGCAATAGCAATCAGCCCCAGCATTTT.

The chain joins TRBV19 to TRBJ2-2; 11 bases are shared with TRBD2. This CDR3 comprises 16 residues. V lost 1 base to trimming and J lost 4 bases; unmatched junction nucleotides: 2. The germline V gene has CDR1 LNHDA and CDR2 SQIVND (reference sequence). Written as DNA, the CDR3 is TGTGCCAGTAGTATAGGACTAGCGGGACCCACCGGGGAGCTGTTTTTT. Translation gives CASSIGLAGPTGELFF.

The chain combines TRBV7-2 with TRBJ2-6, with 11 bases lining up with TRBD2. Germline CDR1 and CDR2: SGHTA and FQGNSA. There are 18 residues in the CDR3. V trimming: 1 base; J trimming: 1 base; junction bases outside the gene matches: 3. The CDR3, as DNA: TGTGCCAGCAGCTTAGTAGCGGGGGGGTCTTCTGGGGCCAACGTCCTGACTTTC. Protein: CASSLVAGGSSGANVLTF.

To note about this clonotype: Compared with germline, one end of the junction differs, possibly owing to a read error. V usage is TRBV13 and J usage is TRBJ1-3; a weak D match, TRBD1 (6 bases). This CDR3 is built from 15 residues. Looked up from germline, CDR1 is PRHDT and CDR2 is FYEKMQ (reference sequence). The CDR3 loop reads CASSSDRSSGDTIYF. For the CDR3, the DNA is TGTGCCAGCAGCAGTGACAGGAGCTCTGGAGACACCATATATTTT.

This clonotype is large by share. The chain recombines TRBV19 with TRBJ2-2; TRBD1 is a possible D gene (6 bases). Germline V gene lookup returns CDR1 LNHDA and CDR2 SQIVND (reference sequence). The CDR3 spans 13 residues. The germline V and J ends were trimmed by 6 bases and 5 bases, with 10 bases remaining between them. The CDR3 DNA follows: TGTGCCAGTAGCAGGGGACGTACCGGGGAGCTGTTTTTT. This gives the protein CASSRGRTGELFF.

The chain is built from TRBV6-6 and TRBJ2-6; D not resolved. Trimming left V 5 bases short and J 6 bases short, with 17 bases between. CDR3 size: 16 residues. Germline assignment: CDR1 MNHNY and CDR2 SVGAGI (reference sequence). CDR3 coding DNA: TGTGCCAGCAGTAGGAAAGTCCTAGTTGAGGCCAACGTCCTGACTTTC. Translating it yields CASSRKVLVEANVLTF.

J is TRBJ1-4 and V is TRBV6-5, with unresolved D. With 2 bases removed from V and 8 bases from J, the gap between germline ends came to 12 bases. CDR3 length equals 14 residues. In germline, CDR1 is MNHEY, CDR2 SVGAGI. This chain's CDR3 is CASSYDQASEKLFF. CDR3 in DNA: TGTGCCAGCAGTTACGACCAGGCCAGCGAAAAACTGTTTTTT.

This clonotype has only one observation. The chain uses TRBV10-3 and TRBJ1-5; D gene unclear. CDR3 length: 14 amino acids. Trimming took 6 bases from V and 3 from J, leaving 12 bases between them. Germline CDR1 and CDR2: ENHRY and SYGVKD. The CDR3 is CAISPDGINQPQHF. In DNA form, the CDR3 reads TGTGCCATCAGCCCCGACGGAATCAATCAGCCCCAGCATTTT.

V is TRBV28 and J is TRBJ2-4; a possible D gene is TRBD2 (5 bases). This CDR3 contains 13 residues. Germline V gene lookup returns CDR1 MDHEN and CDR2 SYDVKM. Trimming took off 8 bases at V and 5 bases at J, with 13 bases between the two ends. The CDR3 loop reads CASHRGRENIQYF. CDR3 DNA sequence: TGTGCCAGCCACCGGGGTAGGGAAAACATTCAGTACTTC.

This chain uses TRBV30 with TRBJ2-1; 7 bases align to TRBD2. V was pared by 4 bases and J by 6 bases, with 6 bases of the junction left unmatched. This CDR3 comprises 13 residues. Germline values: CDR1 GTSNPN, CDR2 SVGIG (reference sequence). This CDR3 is CAWKRGDPNEQFF. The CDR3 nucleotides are TGTGCCTGGAAGCGGGGTGACCCCAATGAGCAGTTCTTC.

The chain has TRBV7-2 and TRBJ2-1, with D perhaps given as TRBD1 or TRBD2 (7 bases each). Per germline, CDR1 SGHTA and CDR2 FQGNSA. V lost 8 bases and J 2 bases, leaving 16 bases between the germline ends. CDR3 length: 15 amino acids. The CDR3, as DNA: TGTGCCAGCGGGGAGGGGGCCCGGACCTACAATGAGCAGTTCTTC. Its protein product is CASGEGARTYNEQFF. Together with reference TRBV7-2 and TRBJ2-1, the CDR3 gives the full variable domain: GAGVSQSPSNKVTEKGKDVELRCDPISGHTALYWYRQSLGQGLEFLIYFQGNSAPDKSGLPSDRFSAERTGGSVSTLTIQRTQQEDSAVYLCASGEGARTYNEQFFGPGTRLTVL.

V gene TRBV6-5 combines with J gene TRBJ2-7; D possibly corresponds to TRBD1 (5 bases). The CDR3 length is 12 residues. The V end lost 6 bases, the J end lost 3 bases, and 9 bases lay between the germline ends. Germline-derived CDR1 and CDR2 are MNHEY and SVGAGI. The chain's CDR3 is CASSQGFYEQYF. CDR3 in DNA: TGTGCCAGCAGCCAGGGTTTCTACGAGCAGTACTTC.

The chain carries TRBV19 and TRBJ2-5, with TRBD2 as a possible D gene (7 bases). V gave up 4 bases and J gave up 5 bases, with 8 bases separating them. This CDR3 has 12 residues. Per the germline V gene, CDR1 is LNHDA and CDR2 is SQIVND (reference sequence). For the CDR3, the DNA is TGTGCCAGTAGTAAGGGGGGGGAGACCCAGTACTTC. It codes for CASSKGGETQYF. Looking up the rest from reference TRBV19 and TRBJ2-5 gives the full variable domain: DGGITQSPKYLFRKEGQNVTLSCEQNLNHDAMYWYRQDPGQGLRLIYYSQIVNDFQKGDIAEGYSVSREKKESFPLTVTSAQKNPTAFYLCASSKGGETQYFGPGTRLLVL.

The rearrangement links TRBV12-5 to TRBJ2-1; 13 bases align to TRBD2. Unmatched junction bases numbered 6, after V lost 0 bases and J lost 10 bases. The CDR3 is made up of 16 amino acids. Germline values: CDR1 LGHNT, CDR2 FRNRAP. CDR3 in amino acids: CASGLVLAGGPGEQFF. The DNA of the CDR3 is TGTGCTAGTGGTTTGGTACTAGCGGGAGGGCCGGGGGAGCAGTTCTTC.

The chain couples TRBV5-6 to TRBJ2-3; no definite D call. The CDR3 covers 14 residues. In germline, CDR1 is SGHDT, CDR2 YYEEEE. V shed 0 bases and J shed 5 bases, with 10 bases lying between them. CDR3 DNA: TGTGCCAGCAGCTTGGGGAGTCTGGGAGATACGCAGTATTTT. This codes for CASSLGSLGDTQYF.

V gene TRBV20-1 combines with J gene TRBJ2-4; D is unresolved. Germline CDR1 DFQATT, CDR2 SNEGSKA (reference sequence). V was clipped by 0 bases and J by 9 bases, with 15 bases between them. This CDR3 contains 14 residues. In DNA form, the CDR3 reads TGCAGTGCTAGAGATGGTCAGTTTGGAAGCATTCAGTACTTC. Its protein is CSARDGQFGSIQYF.

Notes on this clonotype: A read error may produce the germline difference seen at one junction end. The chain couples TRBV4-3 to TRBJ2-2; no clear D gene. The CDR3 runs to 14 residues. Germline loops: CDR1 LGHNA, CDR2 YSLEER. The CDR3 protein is CASSQDSHTGELFF. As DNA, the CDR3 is TGTGCCAGCAGCCAAGACTCGCACACCGGGGAGCTGTTTTTT.

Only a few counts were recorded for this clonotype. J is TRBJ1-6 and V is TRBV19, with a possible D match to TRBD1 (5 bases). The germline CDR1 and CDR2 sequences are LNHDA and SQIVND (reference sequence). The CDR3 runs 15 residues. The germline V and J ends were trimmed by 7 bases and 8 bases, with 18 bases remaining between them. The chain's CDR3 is CASKGTGTYDSPLHF. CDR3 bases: TGTGCCAGTAAGGGAACCGGGACTTATGATTCACCCCTCCACTTT.

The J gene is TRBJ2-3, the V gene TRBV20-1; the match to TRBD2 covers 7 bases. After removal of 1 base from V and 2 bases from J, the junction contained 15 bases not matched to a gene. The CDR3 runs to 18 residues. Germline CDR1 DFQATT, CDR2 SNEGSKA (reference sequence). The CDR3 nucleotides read TGCAGTGCTAGAGCGGTCGGGAAGCGGGGACTCATCACAGATACGCAGTATTTT. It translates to CSARAVGKRGLITDTQYF.

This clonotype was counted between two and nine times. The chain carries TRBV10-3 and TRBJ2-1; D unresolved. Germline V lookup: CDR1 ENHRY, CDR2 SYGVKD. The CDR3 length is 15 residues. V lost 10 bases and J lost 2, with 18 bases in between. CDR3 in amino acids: CASSHSGVAYNEQFF. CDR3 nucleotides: TGTGCCAGCAGCCATTCAGGAGTTGCCTACAATGAGCAGTTCTTC.

CDR3: CSASPPSGAGVTDTQYF. In nucleotides, the CDR3 is TGCAGTGCTAGTCCGCCGTCGGGAGCGGGGGTCACAGATACGCAGTATTTT. The gene calls are TRBV20-1 and TRBJ2-3, with TRBD2 matching 8 bases. Germline CDR1 and CDR2: DFQATT and SNEGSKA (reference sequence). With 3 bases clipped from V and 2 bases from J, the junction kept 13 bases outside the gene matches. The CDR3 loop spans 17 amino acids.

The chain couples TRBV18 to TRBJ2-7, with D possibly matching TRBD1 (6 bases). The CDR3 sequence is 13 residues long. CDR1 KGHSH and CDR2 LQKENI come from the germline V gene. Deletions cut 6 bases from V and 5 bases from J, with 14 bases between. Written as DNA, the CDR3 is TGTGCCAGCTCCCCCGGACAGTTGAACGAGCAGTACTTC. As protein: CASSPGQLNEQYF.